The clone carrying this T cell receptor (beta chain) has a handful of counts. The antigen remains undetermined. The data stem from a study of identical twins. Germline V lookup: CDR1 DFQATT, CDR2 SNEGSKA (reference sequence). The J segment lost 1 base and the V segment lost 5 bases, leaving 4 bases of the junction unmatched. This CDR3 is built from 14 residues. Unique molecular identifiers were present on cDNA, and template switching added a universal primer site. Each CDR3 protein gets one entry after TCRdb re-called the 5' RACE reads with MiXCR. This sample has more than 400,000 distinct CDR3 sequences, with roughly 15% found just once. Study-wide points: Shared out-of-frame alpha sequences (those common to twins) showed excess low generation probability. Insertions were reduced in abundant cord blood beta clonotypes but not in memory repertoires.

The sample was also reused in another study, on yellow fever vaccine responses in identical twins. Per that study: The T cell response to vaccination in identical twins was reportedly partly convergent and partly personalized.

The rearrangement uses TRBV20-1 and TRBJ2-3; TRBD1 agrees at 9 bases. This TCR was sampled from a woman aged 18-29 years in good health. The sample consisted of CD4+ T cells sorted from blood. The CDR3 DNA reads TGCAGTGCTCGGGACAGGGCTGGCACAGATACGCAGTATTTT. Translation gives CSARDRAGTDTQYF.